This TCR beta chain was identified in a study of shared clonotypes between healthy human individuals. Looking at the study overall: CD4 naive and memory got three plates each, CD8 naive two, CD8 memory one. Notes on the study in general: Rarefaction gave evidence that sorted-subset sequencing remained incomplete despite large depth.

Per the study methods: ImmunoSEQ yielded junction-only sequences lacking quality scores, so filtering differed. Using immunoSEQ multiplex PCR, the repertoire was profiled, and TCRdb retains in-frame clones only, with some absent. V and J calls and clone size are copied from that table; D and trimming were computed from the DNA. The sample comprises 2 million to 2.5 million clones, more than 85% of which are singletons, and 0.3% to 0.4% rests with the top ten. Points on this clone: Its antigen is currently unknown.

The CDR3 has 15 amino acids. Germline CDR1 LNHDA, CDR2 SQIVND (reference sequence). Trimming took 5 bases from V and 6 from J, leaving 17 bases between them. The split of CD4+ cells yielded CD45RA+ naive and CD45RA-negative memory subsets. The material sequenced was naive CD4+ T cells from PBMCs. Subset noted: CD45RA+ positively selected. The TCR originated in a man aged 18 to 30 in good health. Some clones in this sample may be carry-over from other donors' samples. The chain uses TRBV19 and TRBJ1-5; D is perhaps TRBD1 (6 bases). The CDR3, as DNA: TGTGCCAGTAGTCCAAACAGGGATGCTGGTCAGCCCCAGCATTTT. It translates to CASSPNRDAGQPQHF.